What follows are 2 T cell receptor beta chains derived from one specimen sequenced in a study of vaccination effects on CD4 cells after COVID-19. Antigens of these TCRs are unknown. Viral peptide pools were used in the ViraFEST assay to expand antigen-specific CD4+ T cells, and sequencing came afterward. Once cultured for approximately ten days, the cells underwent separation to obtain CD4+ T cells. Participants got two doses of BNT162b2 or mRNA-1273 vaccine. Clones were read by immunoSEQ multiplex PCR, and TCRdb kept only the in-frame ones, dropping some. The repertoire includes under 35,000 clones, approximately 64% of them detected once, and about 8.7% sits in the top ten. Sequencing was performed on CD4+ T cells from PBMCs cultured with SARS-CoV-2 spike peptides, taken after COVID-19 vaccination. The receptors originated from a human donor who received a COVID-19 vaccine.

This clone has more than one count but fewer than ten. CDR3 residues: CASKGSSYNEQFF. CDR3 DNA sequence: TGTGCCAGTAAAGGGAGCTCCTACAATGAGCAGTTCTTC. The chain joins TRBV19 to TRBJ2-1; perhaps TRBD2 as D (5 bases). V was pared by 7 bases and J by 0 bases, with 7 bases between. Germline V gene data show CDR1 as LNHDA and CDR2 as SQIVND (reference sequence). The CDR3 consists of 13 residues.

The CDR3 loop is CASSQVWGRQPQHF. The DNA of the CDR3 is TGTGCCAGCAGCCAAGTTTGGGGTCGTCAGCCCCAGCATTTT. V gene TRBV3-1 (or the pseudogene TRBV3-2) combines with J gene TRBJ1-5; no reliable D call. The CDR3 spans 14 residues. V dropped 1 base and J dropped 6 bases, with 10 bases sitting between them. Germline lookup yields CDR1 LGHDT and CDR2 YNNKEL (reference sequence).